The source of this T cell receptor (beta chain) is a study of blood T cell repertoires in COVID-19. The repertoire was sequenced with immunoSEQ multiplex PCR; TCRdb's copy has only in-frame clones and lacks some. Found here are 250,000 to 350,000 clones, more than 70% of them singletons; the top ten hold 5.3%. Germline trimming cut 0 bases from V and 5 bases from J; bases unmatched to any gene: 6. Germline-derived CDR1 and CDR2 are LGHDT and YNNKEL (reference sequence). This CDR3 has 17 residues. This chain uses TRBV3-1 (or the pseudogene TRBV3-2) with TRBJ1-6; TRBD1 matches 8 bases. Source material: PBMCs or T cells enriched from blood (not recorded which). The origin of this receptor is a woman aged 30 to 39 who had recovered from COVID-19. In DNA, the CDR3 is TGTGCCAGCAGCCAAGACCCAGGGGGCCGCGATAATTCACCCCTCCACTTT. This sequence encodes CASSQDPGGRDNSPLHF.